This T cell receptor (beta chain) is drawn from a study of blood T cell repertoires in COVID-19. V dropped 6 bases and J dropped 4; count of bases not matched to a gene: 11. Germline CDR1 is LNHDA and CDR2 is SQIVND (reference sequence). The CDR3 contains 16 residues. Clones were sequenced by immunoSEQ multiplex PCR, and TCRdb holds only the in-frame ones, with some missing. The data show roughly 240,000 clones, 65% to 90% seen once. Source material: PBMCs or T cells enriched from blood (not recorded which). V usage is TRBV19 and J usage is TRBJ2-3; the match to TRBD2 covers 9 bases. The TCR comes from a woman aged 45 to 65 with acute COVID-19. As DNA, the CDR3 is TGTGCCAGTAGGAGAAAGGGACTAGCTAGTGCAGATACGCAGTATTTT. Translating it yields CASRRKGLASADTQYF.